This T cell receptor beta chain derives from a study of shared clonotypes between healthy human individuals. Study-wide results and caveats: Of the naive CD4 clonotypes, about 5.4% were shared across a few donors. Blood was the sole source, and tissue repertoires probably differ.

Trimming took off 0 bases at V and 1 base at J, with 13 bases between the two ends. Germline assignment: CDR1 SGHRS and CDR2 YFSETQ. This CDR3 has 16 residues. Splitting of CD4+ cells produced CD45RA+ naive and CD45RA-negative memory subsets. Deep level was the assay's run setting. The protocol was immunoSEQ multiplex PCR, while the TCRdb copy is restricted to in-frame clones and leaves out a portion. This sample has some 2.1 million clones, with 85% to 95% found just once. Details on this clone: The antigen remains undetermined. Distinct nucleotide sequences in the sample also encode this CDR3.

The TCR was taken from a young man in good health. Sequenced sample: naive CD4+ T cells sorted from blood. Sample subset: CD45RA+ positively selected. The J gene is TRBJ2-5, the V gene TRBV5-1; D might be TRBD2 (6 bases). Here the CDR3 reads CASSLALGGSQETQYF. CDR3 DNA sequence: TGCGCCAGCAGCTTGGCTCTCGGGGGTTCCCAAGAGACCCAGTACTTC.